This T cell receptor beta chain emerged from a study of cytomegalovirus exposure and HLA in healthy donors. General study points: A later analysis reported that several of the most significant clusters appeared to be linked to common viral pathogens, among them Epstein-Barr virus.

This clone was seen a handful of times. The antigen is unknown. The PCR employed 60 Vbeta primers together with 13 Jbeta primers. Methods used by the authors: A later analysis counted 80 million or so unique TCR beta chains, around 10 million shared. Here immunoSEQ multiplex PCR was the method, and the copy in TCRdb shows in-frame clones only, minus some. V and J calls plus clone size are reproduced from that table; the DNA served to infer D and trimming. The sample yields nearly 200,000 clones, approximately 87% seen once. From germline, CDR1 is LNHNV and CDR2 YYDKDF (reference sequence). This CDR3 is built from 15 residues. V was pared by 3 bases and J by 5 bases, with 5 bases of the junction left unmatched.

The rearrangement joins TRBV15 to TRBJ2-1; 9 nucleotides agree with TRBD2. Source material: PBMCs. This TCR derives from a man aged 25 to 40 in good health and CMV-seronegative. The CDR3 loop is CATSRPAGGNNEQFF. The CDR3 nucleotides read TGTGCCACCAGCAGGCCAGCGGGGGGTAACAATGAGCAGTTCTTC.